The 15 T cell receptor beta chains presented below share a single source sample, sequenced in a study of control samples from healthy donors and cancer patients. Method: immunoSEQ multiplex PCR; TCRdb's copy keeps in-frame clones and lacks some. Here the sample spans about 130,000 clones, around nine tenths being singletons. Sequencing was done on a sample of blood. The receptor source for this set is a man aged 18 to 30 in good health.

The V gene is TRBV5-1, the J gene TRBJ1-1; D is uncertain. The CDR3 spans 11 residues. From germline, CDR1 is SGHRS and CDR2 YFSETQ. Trimming shortened V by 4 bases and J by 3 bases, and 4 bases separated the two germline ends. CDR3 residues: CASSGYTEAFF. CDR3 nucleotide sequence: TGCGCCAGCAGCGGGTACACTGAAGCTTTCTTT.

The chain uses TRBV7-9 and TRBJ1-1; D unclear. V lost 7 bases and J lost 1, with 10 bases in between. From germline, CDR1 is SEHNR and CDR2 FQNEAQ (reference sequence). CDR3 length: 13 residues. CDR3 nucleotides: TGTGCCAGCACCCAAGGAGGGAACACTGAAGCTTTCTTT. It specifies CASTQGGNTEAFF.

This clone was counted once. This chain joins TRBV7-9 and TRBJ2-7; D is unclear. V was pared by 3 bases and J by 0 bases, with 9 bases between. Germline assignment: CDR1 SEHNR and CDR2 FQNEAQ (reference sequence). The CDR3 runs to 14 residues. This CDR3 reads CASSFGSGSYEQYF. CDR3 bases: TGTGCCAGCAGCTTCGGGTCGGGCTCCTACGAGCAGTACTTC.

As concerns this clone: This may arise from a read error, as a much more abundant clone is one base away. V usage is TRBV16 and J usage is TRBJ1-2; D remains ambiguous. V was cut by 2 bases and J by 2 bases, with 0 bases left in between. In germline, CDR1 is KGHSY, CDR2 FQNENV. This CDR3 is built from 11 residues. CDR3 nucleotide sequence: TGTGCCAGCAGCCAAAACTATGGCTACACCTTC. Protein sequence: CASSQNYGYTF.

The chain employs TRBV19 and TRBJ2-5; no definite D call. V dropped 5 bases and J dropped 2 bases, with 9 bases sitting between them. Germline CDR1 is LNHDA and CDR2 is SQIVND (reference sequence). The CDR3 contains 13 residues. The CDR3 is CASSLRLQETQYF. CDR3 nucleotides: TGTGCCAGTAGTCTCCGACTGCAAGAGACCCAGTACTTC.

This clone has a handful of counts. This sequence joins TRBV4-1 and TRBJ2-7, with D maybe TRBD1 (5 bases). Germline CDR1 is MGHRA and CDR2 is YSYEKL. The ends were cut back, 6 bases at V and 2 bases at J, with 11 bases in the middle. The CDR3 totals 13 residues. CDR3 region: CASRATATYEQYF. The CDR3 DNA is TGCGCCAGCAGGGCGACAGCAACCTACGAGCAGTACTTC.

This clone was detected only once. This sequence joins TRBV12-3 or TRBV12-4 and TRBJ2-7; D may be TRBD2 (5 bases). Trimming pared 1 base from V and 6 bases from J, leaving 10 bases between. This CDR3 has 13 residues. The CDR3, as DNA: TGTGCCAGCAGTTTAGTTGAGGGTGGCGAGCAGTACTTC. Amino acid sequence: CASSLVEGGEQYF.

The chain uses TRBV15 and TRBJ2-3; the D gene is possibly TRBD2 (6 bases). CDR1 and CDR2 (germline): LNHNV, YYDKDF (reference sequence). V dropped 1 base and J dropped 2 bases, with 10 bases sitting between them. This CDR3 spans 15 amino acids. Here the CDR3 reads CATSRAGGDTDTQYF. As DNA, the CDR3 is TGTGCCACCAGCAGAGCGGGCGGGGACACAGATACGCAGTATTTT.

The gene calls are TRBV30 and TRBJ2-7; TRBD1 matches 11 bases. V was clipped by 2 bases and J by 3 bases; unmatched bases: 6. The CDR3 consists of 15 residues. Germline-derived CDR1 and CDR2 are GTSNPN and SVGIG (reference sequence). CDR3 sequence reads: CAWSPGQGGDYEQYF. As DNA, the CDR3 is TGTGCCTGGAGTCCGGGACAGGGGGGAGACTACGAGCAGTACTTC. Filled out from reference TRBV30 and TRBJ2-7, the complete variable domain reads SQTIHQWPATLVQPVGSPLSLECTVEGTSNPNLYWYRQAAGRGLQLLFYSVGIGQISSEVPQNLSASRPQDRQFILSSKKLLLSDSGFYLCAWSPGQGGDYEQYFGPGTRLTVT.

This sequence joins TRBV3-1 (or the pseudogene TRBV3-2) and TRBJ2-3; 9 nucleotides agree with TRBD1. This CDR3 comprises 15 residues. Per the germline V gene, CDR1 is LGHDT and CDR2 is YNNKEL (reference sequence). The ends lost 6 bases at V and 0 bases at J; junction bases unmatched: 4. This CDR3 is CASSFGTGSTDTQYF. The CDR3 DNA sequence: TGTGCCAGCAGTTTTGGGACAGGGAGCACAGATACGCAGTATTTT.

This clone was detected once. V gene TRBV5-1 combines with J gene TRBJ2-3; 14 nucleotides agree with TRBD2. The germline V gene encodes CDR1 SGHRS and CDR2 YFSETQ. V shed 1 base and J 0 bases; nucleotides not matched to a gene: 7. CDR3 size: 19 residues. Here the CDR3 reads CASSLLYGTSGRSTDTQYF. CDR3 nucleotide sequence: TGCGCCAGCAGCTTGTTGTACGGGACTAGCGGGAGAAGCACAGATACGCAGTATTTT.

The chain combines TRBV2 with TRBJ2-1; weak D call: TRBD2 (5 bases). The V end lost 4 bases, the J end lost 10 bases, and 17 bases lay between the germline ends. The CDR3 is made up of 14 amino acids. Germline-derived CDR1 and CDR2 are SNHLY and FYNNEI. CDR3 region: CASSGRISLGEQFF. CDR3 in DNA: TGTGCCAGCAGTGGGAGGATATCCCTGGGGGAGCAGTTCTTC.

The chain joins TRBV9 to TRBJ2-1; 10 nucleotides align to TRBD2. CDR1 is SGDLS, CDR2 YYNGEE, per germline. The CDR3 has 17 residues. V shed 0 bases, J shed 6 bases, and the junction held 9 bases outside the gene matches. The CDR3 reads CASSVGHLAGGSNEQFF. The CDR3, as DNA: TGTGCCAGCAGCGTAGGCCATTTAGCGGGGGGAAGCAATGAGCAGTTCTTC.

The V call is TRBV10-3, the J call TRBJ2-2; D is perhaps TRBD2 (6 bases). The germline V and J ends were trimmed by 10 bases and 0 bases, with 12 bases remaining between them. CDR1 and CDR2 (germline): ENHRY, SYGVKD. This CDR3 has 14 amino acids. CDR3 sequence (DNA): TGTGCCACCGCAGGACTACCGAACACCGGGGAGCTGTTTTTT. This translates into CATAGLPNTGELFF.

The rearrangement links TRBV2 to TRBJ1-1; D gene ambiguous. Trimming removed 5 bases at V and 0 bases at J, with 13 bases between. CDR1 and CDR2 from the germline V gene are SNHLY and FYNNEI. The CDR3 loop spans 15 amino acids. The CDR3 bases are TGTGCCAGCAGTATTAACGAGGGAATGAACACTGAAGCTTTCTTT. Protein: CASSINEGMNTEAFF.